This T cell receptor beta chain was sequenced during a study of shared T cell receptors in the human thymus. Measured with immunoSEQ multiplex PCR; TCRdb has only the in-frame clones, and not every one. The sample shows 630,000 or so clones, more than 75% of them seen only once. The germline CDR1 and CDR2 sequences are MNHEY and SMNVEV (reference sequence). V was shortened by 3 bases and J by 4 bases, with 18 bases between the two germline ends. The CDR3 has 16 amino acids. The data were also submitted as part of a second study, on human thymus T cells. Per that study: Infants, healthy and Finnish, who were having corrective surgery for congenital heart defects served as donors. Resections removed during corrective heart surgery provided the thymus tissue used. Blood and thymic repertoires both appeared biased in V and J gene usage. Overlap was high between thymic repertoires from unrelated individuals, as reported in related research.

This TCR came from a boy under two years old with a congenital heart defect. Sequenced material: thymocytes. The V call is TRBV27, the J call TRBJ1-1; D is uncertain. CDR3 in DNA: TGTGCCAGCAGTTTTGAGGGTGTAGGGTATGGCACTGAAGCTTTCTTT. Its protein is CASSFEGVGYGTEAFF.